The present TCR beta chain was sequenced within a study of cytomegalovirus exposure and HLA in healthy donors. Study-level results: Rare TCR sequences predominated, though certain public TCRs were found in many donors. The study recorded 150 to 200 TCR beta chains that were cytomegalovirus-associated.

Generated by immunoSEQ multiplex PCR, the TCRdb table keeps only in-frame clones and is missing some. The repertoire includes about 200,000 clones, 75% to 85% of them detected once, and roughly 13% sits in the top ten. The CDR3 length is 13 residues. Germline V lookup: CDR1 SQVTM, CDR2 ANQGSEA. V lost 7 bases and J 5 bases, leaving 17 bases between the germline ends. This clone was seen only a few times. Its target is unknown. Sequencing was done on a sample of PBMCs. The chain uses TRBV29-1 and TRBJ1-1; D is undetermined. This clonotype was obtained from a young woman in good health and CMV-seropositive. CDR3 sequence reads: CSADRGIGTEAFF. As DNA, the CDR3 is TGCAGCGCCGACCGGGGAATTGGGACTGAAGCTTTCTTT.